This TCR beta chain was recovered during a study of T cell changes during pregnancy in multiple sclerosis (dated by TCRdb to between 2018 and 2021). Looking at the study overall: The study examined how the T cell repertoire changed over the course of pregnancy in women with multiple sclerosis.

Via the germline V gene (reference sequence), CDR1 is GTSNPN and CDR2 SVGIG. CDR3 length: 14 amino acids, cysteine to phenylalanine. The retained sequence is limited to the CDR3, 42 bases, with the frame set at the first base. Trimming at the junction amounts to 2 bases on V and 0 bases on J, and the germline ends lie 8 bases apart. The library was generated by the immunoSEQ multiplex PCR assay. In its TCRdb copy, this immuneACCESS table keeps in-frame sequences only and misses some clones. Where compared with another copy, unresolved V genes explain less than half of these, and the others have no known cause. For this sample the table gives 15,000 or so clones, of which 90% to 95% were detected only once. The biggest ten clones account for 2.5% to 3% of the sample. As concerns this clone: Which antigen it targets is not known. The sample holds no much larger clone one base away, and base qualities are not on file. The same CDR3 can be traced to other DNA sequences in this sample.

This clonotype was sampled from a female donor in good health, enrolled as a control in a pregnancy study. This sample comprised peripheral blood, obtained in the second trimester of pregnancy. Rearrangement joined TRBV30 to TRBJ1-3, with no reliable assignment of the D segment. The sequenced DNA: TGTGCCTGGAGTCCCGATAGCTCTGGAAACACCATATATTTT. It translates to CAWSPDSSGNTIYF.